Shown below are 26 T cell receptor beta chains from a single sample sequenced in a study of vaccination and CD4 T cells after COVID-19. For these TCRs, the target antigens are not known. Cultured CD4+ T cell DNA underwent sequencing with the Oncomine TCR Beta short-read assay. MiXCR was run by TCRdb on the PCR reads, yielding one entry per CDR3 protein. The sample holds about 16,000 distinct CDR3 sequences, about a third seen once. Treatment meaning: roughly 11-day PBMC culture with coronavirus spike peptide pools or control peptides (ViraFEST assay). Specimen: CD4+ T cells from blood, cultured in vitro, collected before SARS-CoV-2 vaccination. The origin of the receptors is a human donor who received a COVID-19 vaccine.

V gene TRBV7-9 combines with J gene TRBJ1-1; D may be TRBD1 (5 bases). From germline, CDR1 is SEHNR and CDR2 FQNEAQ (reference sequence). V shed 1 base and J shed 0 bases, with 9 bases lying between them. The CDR3 extends over 15 amino acids. CDR3 sequence (DNA): TGTGCCAGCAGCTTAGGGTGGGGGATGAACACTGAAGCTTTCTTT. Its protein product is CASSLGWGMNTEAFF.

V gene TRBV24-1 combines with J gene TRBJ2-7, with 7 nucleotides matching TRBD1. This CDR3 contains 15 residues. Looked up from germline, CDR1 is KGHDR and CDR2 is SFDVKD. V lost 7 bases and J lost 1; bases outside the gene matches: 9. CDR3 loop: CATSDIKGASYEQYF. DNA for the CDR3: TGTGCCACCAGCGACATTAAGGGGGCTTCCTACGAGCAGTACTTC.

This clonotype was recorded once. The chain recombines TRBV5-1 with TRBJ1-2, with TRBD1 identical over 7 bases. The ends lost 3 bases at V and 3 bases at J; junction bases unmatched: 11. The CDR3 extends over 16 amino acids. Germline V CDR1 and CDR2: SGHRS, YFSETQ. The CDR3 region has the DNA TGCGCCAGCAGCTACAGCCCCACAGGGGCCGACTATGGCTACACCTTC. Residues: CASSYSPTGADYGYTF.

The table lists this clonotype with a few counts. The chain links TRBV6-1 to TRBJ1-5; no reliable D call. The germline gives CDR1 MNHNS, CDR2 SASEGT. V was shortened by 4 bases and J by 7 bases, with 5 bases between the two germline ends. This CDR3 is 11 amino acids long. CDR3 residues: CASSVEQPQHF. The DNA of the CDR3 is TGTGCCAGCAGTGTGGAGCAGCCCCAGCATTTT.

The chain is built from TRBV5-1 and TRBJ1-2; D is unresolved. The V end was cut by 4 bases, the J end by 4 bases, with 14 bases between. Germline CDR1 reads SGHRS; CDR2 reads YFSETQ. CDR3 size: 14 residues. In DNA, the CDR3 is TGCGCCAGCAGCCCTACCCCGGATCTCTATGGCTACACCTTC. Its protein product is CASSPTPDLYGYTF.

There are a few counts of this clonotype. This sequence joins TRBV19 and TRBJ1-5; D gene ambiguous. V was cut by 7 bases and J by 2 bases, with 9 bases left in between. This CDR3 contains 13 residues. From germline, CDR1 is LNHDA and CDR2 SQIVND (reference sequence). CDR3 bases: TGTGCCAGTACTCCCCTGGGCAATCAGCCCCAGCATTTT. Its translation: CASTPLGNQPQHF. Supplemented by reference TRBV19 and TRBJ1-5, the full variable domain reads DGGITQSPKYLFRKEGQNVTLSCEQNLNHDAMYWYRQDPGQGLRLIYYSQIVNDFQKGDIAEGYSVSREKKESFPLTVTSAQKNPTAFYLCASTPLGNQPQHFGDGTRLSIL.

The gene calls are TRBV7-2 and TRBJ2-5; no firm D call. Trimming pared 4 bases from V and 2 bases from J, leaving 17 bases between. This CDR3 has 16 amino acids. Germline V CDR1 and CDR2: SGHTA, FQGNSA. The CDR3 DNA sequence: TGTGCCAGCAGCTCATTTTTTAACCCGTGGCAAGAGACCCAGTACTTC. Protein: CASSSFFNPWQETQYF.

This chain joins TRBV30 and TRBJ1-2, with 7 bases lining up with TRBD1. Trimming cost V 5 bases and J 2 bases; bases outside gene matches: 2. Germline loops: CDR1 GTSNPN, CDR2 SVGIG (reference sequence). The CDR3 totals 12 residues. CDR3 DNA sequence: TGTGCCTGGGGGGACAGAAACTATGGCTACACCTTC. Translated: CAWGDRNYGYTF.

This clonotype was detected only a few times. V and J are TRBV10-3 and TRBJ1-1; 12 bases map to TRBD1. The junction had 6 bases not matched to a gene; V was cut back by 2 bases and J by 8 bases. Germline CDR1 reads ENHRY; CDR2 reads SYGVKD. CDR3 length: 15 residues. The CDR3 DNA sequence: TGTGCCATCAGTGAGATGGGGACAGGGGGCAGGGAAGCTTTCTTT. Encoded protein: CAISEMGTGGREAFF.

This clonotype is medium-sized (0.01 to 0.1%) in the sample. J is TRBJ2-5 and V is TRBV24-1; TRBD1 or TRBD2 may be the D gene (5 bases each). The V end was cut by 4 bases, the J end by 4 bases, with 15 bases between. Germline lookup yields CDR1 KGHDR and CDR2 SFDVKD. This CDR3 contains 15 residues. In DNA form, the CDR3 reads TGTGCCACCAGTGACCCCGGGACGATTGGAGAGACCCAGTACTTC. Amino acids: CATSDPGTIGETQYF.

This clonotype was seen only a few times. The chain couples TRBV20-1 to TRBJ2-2, with 8 positions matching TRBD1. The CDR3 has 16 residues. V trimming: 0 bases; J trimming: 6 bases; junction bases outside the gene matches: 9. In germline, CDR1 is DFQATT, CDR2 SNEGSKA (reference sequence). CDR3 DNA: TGCAGTGCTAGAGATTTACGGACAGGGTCCCCCGGGGAGCTGTTTTTT. Protein sequence: CSARDLRTGSPGELFF.

This chain joins TRBV2 and TRBJ1-6; D might be TRBD1 (6 bases). This CDR3 is built from 15 residues. Trimming removed 3 bases at V and 1 base at J, with 7 bases between. From germline, CDR1 is SNHLY and CDR2 FYNNEI. The CDR3 DNA reads as TGTGCCAGCAGTGACGGACAGTCCTATAATTCACCCCTCCACTTT. This encodes CASSDGQSYNSPLHF.

The chain uses TRBV6-1 and TRBJ1-1; 10 positions agree with TRBD1. The CDR3 consists of 15 residues. The V gene's germline CDR1 is MNHNS and CDR2 SASEGT. After removal of 6 bases from V and 5 bases from J, the junction contained 9 bases not matched to a gene. CDR3 in DNA: TGTGCCAGCAGATGGGGTGGACAGGGGGGGACTGAAGCTTTCTTT. It yields the protein CASRWGGQGGTEAFF.

This clonotype was recorded a few times. CDR3 sequence: CSARVAGVDEKLFF. CDR3 sequence (DNA): TGCAGTGCTAGAGTTGCAGGGGTGGATGAAAAACTGTTTTTT. This chain links TRBV20-1 with TRBJ1-4; perhaps TRBD1 as D (6 bases). CDR1 is DFQATT and CDR2 is SNEGSKA in the germline V gene (reference sequence). This CDR3 has 14 residues. The V gene lost 1 base and the J gene lost 6 bases, with 12 bases spanning the gap.

V and J are TRBV12-3 or TRBV12-4 and TRBJ2-3; D might be TRBD1 or TRBD2, each matching 5 bases. This CDR3 has 15 residues. Trimming removed 3 bases from V and 2 bases from J, with 12 bases in between. Here the CDR3 DNA reads TGTGCCAGCAGTTTTTTGGGGGTGAACACAGATACGCAGTATTTT. Its protein product is CASSFLGVNTDTQYF.

The CDR3 sequence is CASSGVRDGPYGYTF. CDR3 sequence (DNA): TGTGCCAGCAGCGGTGTCCGGGACGGCCCATATGGCTACACCTTC. V gene TRBV11-2 combines with J gene TRBJ1-2, with D perhaps TRBD1 (5 bases). This CDR3 has 15 residues. Germline lookup yields CDR1 SGHAT and CDR2 FQNNGV. The V and J ends lost 5 bases and 5 bases respectively, with 18 bases between them.

This chain joins TRBV20-1 and TRBJ2-5; D may be TRBD1 or TRBD2 (6 bases each). V was cut by 4 bases and J by 4 bases, with 10 bases left in between. CDR1 and CDR2 (germline): DFQATT, SNEGSKA (reference sequence). The CDR3 contains 12 residues. CDR3 nucleotide sequence: TGCAGTGCTACACAGGGAGGAGAGACCCAGTACTTC. This gives the protein CSATQGGETQYF.

V usage is TRBV15 and J usage is TRBJ1-1; no clear D. V was cut by 0 bases and J by 1 base, with 9 bases left in between. This CDR3 comprises 15 residues. CDR1 is LNHNV, CDR2 YYDKDF, per germline (reference sequence). The CDR3 DNA reads as TGTGCCACCAGCAGAGATCGACTGTGGAACACTGAAGCTTTCTTT. Amino acid sequence: CATSRDRLWNTEAFF.

In the case of this clonotype: The junction does not match germline at one end; this may be a read error. V and J are TRBV2 and TRBJ2-7, with D uncertain. Germline V gene lookup returns CDR1 SNHLY and CDR2 FYNNEI. The CDR3 has 12 amino acids. The chain's CDR3 is CASREEAWEQYF. CDR3 bases: TGTGCCAGCAGGGAAGAAGCGTGGGAGCAGTACTTC.

The J gene is TRBJ1-2, the V gene TRBV11-3; D ambiguous. Per the germline V gene, CDR1 is SGHNT and CDR2 is YENEEA. The ends were cut back, 1 base at V and 8 bases at J, with 17 bases in the middle. The CDR3 consists of 15 residues. This CDR3 is CASSLGLGSHSGYTF. The CDR3 coding sequence is TGTGCCAGCAGCTTAGGACTCGGGTCCCACTCAGGCTACACCTTC. The entire variable domain, with the rest obtained from reference TRBV11-3 and TRBJ1-2, is as follows: EAGVVQSPRYKIIEKKQPVAFWCNPISGHNTLYWYLQNLGQGPELLIRYENEEAVDDSQLPKDRFSAERLKGVDSTLKIQPAELGDSAVYLCASSLGLGSHSGYTFGSGTRLTVV.

This clonotype was recorded a few times. This chain connects TRBV2 to TRBJ2-7; D remains ambiguous. V lost 7 bases and J lost 2, with 9 bases in between. Germline lookup yields CDR1 SNHLY and CDR2 FYNNEI. The CDR3 has 12 amino acids. CDR3 in DNA: TGTGCCAGCACTTCCGATACCTACGAGCAGTACTTC. Translation gives CASTSDTYEQYF.

The V call is TRBV19, the J call TRBJ2-2; 14 nucleotides align to TRBD2. V gave up 4 bases and J gave up 3 bases; unmatched junction bases: 4. Germline V gene sequence: CDR1 LNHDA, CDR2 SQIVND (reference sequence). The CDR3 sequence is 17 residues long. The CDR3 DNA is TGTGCCAGTAGTAGGACTAGCGGGGGGACGCACACCGGGGAGCTGTTTTTT. The encoded protein is CASSRTSGGTHTGELFF.

V usage is TRBV30 and J usage is TRBJ2-2; TRBD2 matches 13 bases. With 0 bases clipped from V and 6 bases from J, the junction kept 1 base outside the gene matches. CDR3 length: 15 residues. The germline V gene encodes CDR1 GTSNPN and CDR2 SVGIG (reference sequence). The CDR3 loop is CAWSVTSGGAGELFF. In DNA, the CDR3 is TGTGCCTGGAGTGTCACTAGCGGGGGGGCCGGGGAGCTGTTTTTT. The full variable domain, its missing parts supplied by reference TRBV30 and TRBJ2-2, is SQTIHQWPATLVQPVGSPLSLECTVEGTSNPNLYWYRQAAGRGLQLLFYSVGIGQISSEVPQNLSASRPQDRQFILSSKKLLLSDSGFYLCAWSVTSGGAGELFFGEGSRLTVL.

This clonotype has just a few counts. The V and J genes are TRBV4-1 and TRBJ1-5, with D perhaps TRBD1 (5 bases). This CDR3 spans 18 amino acids. V lost 0 bases and J 5 bases, leaving 20 bases between the germline ends. Germline CDR1 is MGHRA and CDR2 is YSYEKL. The CDR3 coding sequence is TGCGCCAGCAGCCAAGAGGGGGTGAGAAAGGGATGGGATCAGCCCCAGCATTTT. It yields the protein CASSQEGVRKGWDQPQHF.

This chain links TRBV5-1 with TRBJ1-2, with a weak D call TRBD1 (5 bases). The CDR3 is made up of 15 amino acids. Trimming took 0 bases from V and 3 from J, leaving 12 bases between them. Looked up from germline, CDR1 is SGHRS and CDR2 is YFSETQ. This CDR3 reads CASSLGQGADYGYTF. The CDR3 DNA sequence: TGCGCCAGCAGCTTGGGGCAGGGAGCGGACTATGGCTACACCTTC.

This clonotype was found once. The CDR3 coding sequence is TGTGCCAGCAGGCGCGCGGACAGCCTTGAAAAACTGTTTTTT. Protein sequence: CASRRADSLEKLFF. The chain links TRBV27 to TRBJ1-4; a possible D gene is TRBD1 (6 bases). Trimming removed 6 bases from V and 7 bases from J, with 15 bases in between. The CDR3 has 14 amino acids. Germline CDR1 is MNHEY and CDR2 is SMNVEV (reference sequence). Combining the CDR3 with reference TRBV27 and TRBJ1-4 gives the whole variable domain EAQVTQNPRYLITVTGKKLTVTCSQNMNHEYMSWYRQDPGLGLRQIYYSMNVEVTDKGDVPEGYKVSRKEKRNFPLILESPSPNQTSLYFCASRRADSLEKLFFGSGTQLSVL.